The sequence of this T cell receptor (beta chain) was determined in a study of OX40 agonist ivuxolimab in advanced cancers. Concerning the study at large: Ivuxolimab was an agonistic, fully human IgG2 monoclonal antibody directed against OX40 (CD134), a costimulatory receptor. Of the approximately 50 patients in dose escalation, 19 had hepatocellular carcinoma, roughly 15 had melanoma, 9 had renal cell carcinoma and 9 had head and neck cancer. Patients were allowed to have had prior anti-PD-1, anti-PD-L1 or anti-CTLA-4 therapy, and around 40% of the dose-escalation patients had previously received checkpoint inhibitors. The paper reports the monotherapy dose-escalation portion (N of about 47 patients) of the phase I ivuxolimab trial. The point of sequencing TCRbeta in the periphery was to test whether ivuxolimab changed TCR sequence diversity and drove clonal T-cell expansion. Intravenous ivuxolimab was administered to patients every 2 weeks at six dose levels: 0.01, 0.1, 0.3, 1.5, 3 and 10 mg/kg. In the dose-escalation cohort, 75% to 90% of patients were male, and the mean age was approximately 60 years with a range of roughly 20 to 79. Partial responses were achieved by three dose-escalation patients, of whom one had hepatocellular carcinoma and two had cutaneous melanoma. Here is what the overall study found, with its caveats: Low levels of normalized T-cell clonal expansion were also seen in some nonresponding patients. Partial responders in the 0.1-3.0 mg/kg groups had among the lowest normalized peripheral clonal expansion, especially among CD8+ T cells. The antigen specificity of the peripheral T cells that underwent clonal expansion was not determined. Clonal expansion of both CD4+ and CD8+ blood T cells was observed from baseline to week 6 at doses 0.1 to 3.0 mg/kg. After ivuxolimab, expanded clones were on average more numerous among CD8+ T cells than among CD4+ T cells.

Regarding this clone: Its target antigen remains unknown. No clone much larger than this one lies a single base away; base qualities are absent.

Genomic DNA was extracted from sorted cells for sequencing of the TCRbeta CDR3 region. The immunoSEQ Assay was used to sequence the TCRbeta CDR3 regions. As stored in TCRdb, this immuneACCESS dataset retains in-frame rearrangements with V and J assigned. A fraction of the clones does not appear; measured against another copy, unresolved V genes explain less than half of the discrepancy, and the remainder lacks a known reason. The sample includes over 45,000 clones, with 84% observed a single time. The ten largest account for over 0.55% of the sample. The trial excluded patients who had a history of autoimmune disease or who were on systemic immunosuppression. Peripheral blood for TCR sequencing was drawn from every dose cohort at baseline, at cycle 4 day 1 and at cycle 7 day 1. Samples came from an open-label, multicenter, first-in-human phase I dose-escalation trial of ivuxolimab. Adults with locally advanced or metastatic head and neck squamous cell, hepatocellular, melanoma or renal cell carcinoma were enrolled in the trial. Before TCR sequencing, CD4+ T cells and CD8+ T cells from peripheral blood were sorted into separate populations.

Counted from cysteine to phenylalanine, this CDR3 has 14 amino acids. The sequence is cut down to CDR3 DNA, 42 bases in frame from base 1. Trimming takes 7 bases off V and 4 bases off J; junction bases not matched to a gene: 8. The germline V gene sets CDR1 to MDHEN and CDR2 to SYDVKM. The rearranged segments are TRBV28 and TRBJ2-5, and TRBD1 aligns with 8 junction nucleotides. The origin of this receptor is an adult with an advanced solid tumor such as melanoma, head and neck, liver or kidney cancer. The input for sequencing was CD4+ or CD8+ T cells sorted from blood, taken in a trial of the OX40 agonist ivuxolimab. The DNA sequence follows: TGTGCCAGCACCGGGCAGGGGGCAAGAGAGACCCAGTACTTC. It specifies CASTGQGARETQYF.